A single sample is the source of the 10 T cell receptor beta chains below, sequenced in a study of CD8 T cells in ankylosing spondylitis. Points from the study as a whole: A TCR beta motif of under ten highly homologous variants appeared characteristic of ankylosing spondylitis blood.

These receptors' antigens are unknown. Using its own MiXCR run on the 5' RACE reads, TCRdb lists one record per CDR3 protein. This sample carries 650,000 to 800,000 distinct CDR3 sequences, around a fifth of them seen once, and the ten largest clones take around 19%. Material for sequencing was blood, either unsorted or a sorted T cell fraction (not recorded which). The source is a male donor with ankylosing spondylitis.

The chain carries TRBV4-1 and TRBJ1-5; D gene unclear. Trimming shortened V by 4 bases and J by 7 bases, and 11 bases separated the two germline ends. Looked up from germline, CDR1 is MGHRA and CDR2 is YSYEKL. This CDR3 has 13 residues. The CDR3, as DNA: TGCGCCAGCAGCCCCTCCTTTGTACAGCCCCAGCATTTT. Translating it yields CASSPSFVQPQHF.

This clonotype was seen only a few times. The chain joins TRBV29-1 to TRBJ2-3, with 10 bases lining up with TRBD1. With V trimmed by 2 bases and J by 5 bases, 7 bases remained unmatched. The CDR3 runs 15 residues. CDR1 is SQVTM, CDR2 ANQGSEA, per germline. For the CDR3, the DNA is TGCAGCGTTGAAAGGACAGGGGGGATAGGAGATACGCAGTATTTT. It specifies CSVERTGGIGDTQYF.

The sample holds a few counts of this clonotype. The gene calls are TRBV12-3 or TRBV12-4 and TRBJ1-5, with D unresolved. The CDR3 totals 12 residues. V lost 3 bases, J lost 5 bases, and 5 bases lay in between. CDR3 residues: CASSFSHQPQHF. The DNA for the CDR3 is TGTGCCAGCAGTTTTTCGCATCAGCCCCAGCATTTT.

V gene TRBV19 combines with J gene TRBJ1-6; 8 positions match TRBD1. V was clipped by 5 bases and J by 5 bases; unmatched bases: 5. This CDR3 contains 15 residues. The germline V gene encodes CDR1 LNHDA and CDR2 SQIVND (reference sequence). Written as DNA, the CDR3 is TGTGCCAGTAGTCCCTTGGACAGGGATAATTCACCCCTCCACTTT. Amino acids: CASSPLDRDNSPLHF.

The V call is TRBV6-2 or TRBV6-3, the J call TRBJ2-7; D is possibly TRBD1 (5 bases). The germline V and J ends were trimmed by 5 bases and 9 bases, with 20 bases remaining between them. The CDR3 is made up of 14 amino acids. Per germline, CDR1 MNHEY and CDR2 SVGEGT. CDR3 protein: CASSTPPGPPAQYF. DNA for the CDR3: TGTGCCAGCAGTACCCCGCCAGGGCCCCCGGCGCAGTACTTC.

As DNA, the CDR3 is TGTGCCAGCAGCCCGTTTGGTCTAGAGGGAGACGAGCAGTACTTC. It encodes CASSPFGLEGDEQYF. The chain carries TRBV7-3 and TRBJ2-7; D perhaps matches TRBD2 (5 bases). This CDR3 is 15 amino acids long. Germline V gene sequence: CDR1 SGHTA, CDR2 FQGTGA. Trimming removed 5 bases from V and 5 bases from J, with 19 bases in between. Full variable domain (missing parts from reference TRBV7-3 and TRBJ2-7): GAGVSQTPSNKVTEKGKYVELRCDPISGHTALYWYRQSLGQGPEFLIYFQGTGAADDSGLPNDRFFAVRPEGSVSTLKIQRTERGDSAVYLCASSPFGLEGDEQYFGPGTRLTVT.

V usage is TRBV9 and J usage is TRBJ2-3, with 7 bases identical to TRBD2. The V segment lost 0 bases and the J segment 5 bases; nucleotides outside the gene matches: 6. The CDR3 loop spans 15 amino acids. Germline V gene sequence: CDR1 SGDLS, CDR2 YYNGEE. This chain's CDR3 is CASSVELAPQDTQYF. The CDR3 nucleotides are TGTGCCAGCAGCGTAGAACTAGCGCCGCAAGATACGCAGTATTTT.

This clonotype was found a few times. V and J are TRBV20-1 and TRBJ2-7; 7 bases align to TRBD1. The J segment lost 2 bases and the V segment lost 6 bases, leaving 10 bases of the junction unmatched. CDR1 and CDR2 (germline): DFQATT, SNEGSKA (reference sequence). This CDR3 region has 14 residues. Written as DNA, the CDR3 is TGCAGTGCGATCCACTGGGACAGTGCCTACGAGCAGTACTTC. The encoded protein is CSAIHWDSAYEQYF.

This clonotype was seen only a few times. The chain employs TRBV24-1 and TRBJ1-6; tentative D call: TRBD1 (5 bases). Per germline, CDR1 KGHDR and CDR2 SFDVKD. The CDR3 runs 13 residues. Trimming stripped 4 bases from V and 13 bases from J, with 13 bases between. The CDR3 spells CATSETQGIPLHF. The DNA of the CDR3 is TGTGCCACCAGTGAGACTCAGGGAATTCCCCTCCACTTT.

J is TRBJ1-5 and V is TRBV6-2 or TRBV6-3; D gene ambiguous. The germline CDR1 and CDR2 sequences are MNHEY and SVGEGT. There are 15 residues in the CDR3. The V and J ends lost 2 bases and 2 bases respectively, with 10 bases between them. DNA for the CDR3: TGTGCCAGCAGTTACCTCTTTGTGGGCAATCAGCCCCAGCATTTT. Translated: CASSYLFVGNQPQHF.